This TCR beta chain was sequenced in a study of glioma-infiltrating T cells after dendritic cell vaccination. At the level of the study: Between the early 2000s and the early 2010s, patients got autologous tumor lysate-pulsed dendritic cell vaccines. Study-wide points: Longer survival after dendritic cell vaccination followed higher pretreatment TIL content.

The time point: after dendritic cell vaccination, including at tumor progression/relapse. None of the glioblastoma patients had an isocitrate dehydrogenase mutation. A word on this clone: Its specificity is not known.

CDR3 length: 16 amino acids. V was clipped by 7 bases and J by 3 bases; unmatched bases: 12. The germline gives CDR1 LNHDA, CDR2 SQIVND (reference sequence). TCRdb keeps only in-frame clones here, not all; method: immunoSEQ multiplex PCR. This sample carries 100,000 or so clones, 75% to 90% of them seen once, and the ten largest clones take about 5.7%. This sequence was found in a human donor with glioblastoma. The rearrangement joins TRBV19 to TRBJ2-1, with 7 bases that match TRBD2. The sequencing used blood, collected after dendritic cell vaccination. For the CDR3, the DNA is TGTGCCAGTAAAAGCGGGACGGGAGGAATCTACAATGAGCAGTTCTTC. Its translation is CASKSGTGGIYNEQFF.